Here is one T cell receptor beta chain with its context. Germline lookup yields CDR1 MDHEN and CDR2 SYDVKM. Trimming took off 6 bases at V and 4 bases at J, with 16 bases between the two ends. The CDR3 has 15 residues. This table comes from immunoSEQ multiplex PCR, and its TCRdb copy is limited to in-frame clones, with some not included. The sample has around 170,000 clones, 90% seen once; the top ten hold approximately 0.5%. The data belong to a study of blood T cell repertoires in COVID-19. Source material: peripheral blood. The gene calls are TRBV28 and TRBJ1-5, with D perhaps TRBD1 (5 bases). This TCR derives from a man in his fifties or sixties with acute or convalescent COVID-19. In DNA form, the CDR3 reads TGTGCCAGCAGCCCCCAACAGGTGGGAAATCAGCCCCAGCATTTT. As protein: CASSPQQVGNQPQHF.